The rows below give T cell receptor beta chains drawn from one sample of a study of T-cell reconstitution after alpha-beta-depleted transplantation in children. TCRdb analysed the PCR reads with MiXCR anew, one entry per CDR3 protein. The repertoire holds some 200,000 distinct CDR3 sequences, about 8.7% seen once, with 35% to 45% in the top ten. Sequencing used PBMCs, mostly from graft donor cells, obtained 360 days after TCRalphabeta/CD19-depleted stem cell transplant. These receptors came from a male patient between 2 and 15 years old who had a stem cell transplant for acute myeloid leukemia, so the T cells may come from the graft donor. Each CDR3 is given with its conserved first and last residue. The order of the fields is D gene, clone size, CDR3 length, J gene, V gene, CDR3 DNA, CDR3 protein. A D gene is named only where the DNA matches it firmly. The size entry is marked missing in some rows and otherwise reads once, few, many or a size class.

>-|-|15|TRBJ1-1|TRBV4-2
TGTGCCAGCAGCCATCCCTTTCAGGGGAACACTGAAGCTTTCTTT
CASSHPFQGNTEAFF
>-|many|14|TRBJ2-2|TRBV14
TGTGCCAGCAGCCAAATCAGGGGCCCCGGGGAGCTGTTTTTT
CASSQIRGPGELFF
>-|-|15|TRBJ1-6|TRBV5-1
TGCGCCAGCAGCTTGGCCGACAGAAATAATTCACCCCTCCACTTT
CASSLADRNNSPLHF
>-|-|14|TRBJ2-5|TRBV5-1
TGCGCCAGCAGCGTTCGACAGATCCAAGAGACCCAGTACTTC
CASSVRQIQETQYF
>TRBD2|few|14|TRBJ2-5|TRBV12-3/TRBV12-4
TGTGCCAGCAGTGATGGGGGGGGAGGCGAGACCCAGTACTTC
CASSDGGGGETQYF
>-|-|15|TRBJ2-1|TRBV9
TGTGCCAGCAGCGTAAGCCAGGGCCCCTACAATGAGCAGTTCTTC
CASSVSQGPYNEQFF
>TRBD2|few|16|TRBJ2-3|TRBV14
TGTGCCAGCAGCCACCCCAATCTAGCGGGCGCAGATACGCAGTATTTT
CASSHPNLAGADTQYF
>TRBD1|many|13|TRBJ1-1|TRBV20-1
TGCAGTGCTACTACTGGGACAGCCACTGAAGCTTTCTTT
CSATTGTATEAFF
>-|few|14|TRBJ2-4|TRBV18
TGTGCCAGCTCCCCGACAGTAGCCAAAAACATTCAGTACTTC
CASSPTVAKNIQYF
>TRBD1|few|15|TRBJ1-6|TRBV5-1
TGCGCCAGCAGCTTAAGGACAGGGGAAGATTCACCCCTCCACTTT
CASSLRTGEDSPLHF
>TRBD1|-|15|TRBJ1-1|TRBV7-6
TGTGCCAGCAGCATAGGAACAGGGGGCTCCACTGAAGCTTTCTTT
CASSIGTGGSTEAFF
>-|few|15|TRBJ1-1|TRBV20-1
TGCAGTGCCAGGTCCATACAGGGCGCGGGCACTGAAGCTTTCTTT
CSARSIQGAGTEAFF
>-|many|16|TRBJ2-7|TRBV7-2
TGTGCCAGCAGCTTAGGGCTAGCGTTCCGCTCCTACGAGCAGTACTTC
CASSLGLAFRSYEQYF
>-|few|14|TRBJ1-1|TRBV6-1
TGTGCCAGCAGTAAAGACCGGGTAGGAACTGAAGCTTTCTTT
CASSKDRVGTEAFF
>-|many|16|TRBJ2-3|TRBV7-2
TGTGCCAGCAGCTTACTTTCCCGGGGCACCACAGATACGCAGTATTTT
CASSLLSRGTTDTQYF
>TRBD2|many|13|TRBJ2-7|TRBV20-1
TGCAGTGCTAGCCGCGCGGGAGGCTACGAGCAGTACTTC
CSASRAGGYEQYF
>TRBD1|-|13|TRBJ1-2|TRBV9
TGTGCCAGCGTCCGGGACAGGGCAAGTGGCTACACCTTC
CASVRDRASGYTF
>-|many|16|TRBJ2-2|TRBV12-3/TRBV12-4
TGTGCCAGCAGTTTAACGCTAGGATGGGGCACCGGGGAGCTGTTTTTT
CASSLTLGWGTGELFF
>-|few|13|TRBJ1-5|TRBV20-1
TGCAGTGCTTTGGGACGGTTCAATCAGCCCCAGCATTTT
CSALGRFNQPQHF
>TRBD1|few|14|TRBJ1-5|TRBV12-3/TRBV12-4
TGTGCCAGCAGGGACCAGGGGGCTTATCAGCCCCAGCATTTT
CASRDQGAYQPQHF
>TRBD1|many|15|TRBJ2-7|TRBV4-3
TGCGCCAGCAGCCCACGACAGGGCGAAGGCTACGAGCAGTACTTC
CASSPRQGEGYEQYF
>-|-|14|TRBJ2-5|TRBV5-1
TGCGCCAGCAGCTTGGGACAGACCCAAGAGACCCAGTACTTC
CASSLGQTQETQYF
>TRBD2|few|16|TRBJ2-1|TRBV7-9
TGTGCCAGCAGCGAATGGGCGGGGGTGGTCTACAATGAGCAGTTCTTC
CASSEWAGVVYNEQFF
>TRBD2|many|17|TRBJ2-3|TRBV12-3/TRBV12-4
TGTGCCAGCAGTTTAGTCCGTACTAGCGGGGGTCGCGGTACGCAGTATTTT
CASSLVRTSGGRGTQYF
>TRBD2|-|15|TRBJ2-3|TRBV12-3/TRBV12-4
TGTGCCAGCAGTCCCCGACTAGCGGACACAGATACGCAGTATTTT
CASSPRLADTDTQYF
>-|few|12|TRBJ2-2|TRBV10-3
TGTGCCATTGGGGGAAGTACCGGGGAGCTGTTTTTT
CAIGGSTGELFF
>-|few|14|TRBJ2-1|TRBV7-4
TGTGCCAGCAGCACCACGGGGGGCCGAAATGAGCAGTTCTTC
CASSTTGGRNEQFF
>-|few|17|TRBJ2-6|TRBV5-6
TGTGCCAGCAGCTTGAAGGCAGGGACCTCTGGGGCCAACGTCCTGACTTTC
CASSLKAGTSGANVLTF
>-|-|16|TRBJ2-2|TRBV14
TGTGCCAGCAGCCAAGAGCCGCGGACGAACACCGGGGAGCTGTTTTTT
CASSQEPRTNTGELFF
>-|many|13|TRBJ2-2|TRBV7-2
TGTGCCAGCAGCCGCGACCCCACCGGGGAGCTGTTTTTT
CASSRDPTGELFF
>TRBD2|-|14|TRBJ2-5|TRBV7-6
TGTGCCAGCAGCCTAGAGCGGGGGAGAGAGACCCAGTACTTC
CASSLERGRETQYF
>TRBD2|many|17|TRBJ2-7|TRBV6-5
TGTGCCAGCAGTTACAGGGACGGGACTAGCGGGAGTTACGAGCAGTACTTC
CASSYRDGTSGSYEQYF
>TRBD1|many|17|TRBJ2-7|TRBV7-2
TGTGCCAGCAGTTCCGCCCCCGGGACAGGGCTTTTCTACGAGCAGTACTTC
CASSSAPGTGLFYEQYF
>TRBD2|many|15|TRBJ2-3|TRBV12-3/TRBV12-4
TGTGCCAGCAGTGAGTCTAGCGGGACTATAGATCCGCAGTATTTT
CASSESSGTIDPQYF
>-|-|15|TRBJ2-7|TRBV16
TGTGCCAGCAGCCAATCTGGTGTGCCCTCCTACGAGCAGTACTTC
CASSQSGVPSYEQYF
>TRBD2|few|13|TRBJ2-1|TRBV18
TGTGCCAGCTCACCGTCTACTAGCGGGGAGCAGTTCTTC
CASSPSTSGEQFF
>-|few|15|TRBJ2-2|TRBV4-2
TGTGCCAGCAGCCAAGAACAGTTCCACACCGGGGAGCTGTTTTTT
CASSQEQFHTGELFF
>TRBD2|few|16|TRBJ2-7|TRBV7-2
TGTGCCAGCAGCTCACCCCTAGCGGGAGGGCCGCTAGAGCAGTACTTC
CASSSPLAGGPLEQYF
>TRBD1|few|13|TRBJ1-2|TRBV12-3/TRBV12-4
TGTGCCAGCAGTCCTCAGGGGGTCTATGGCTACACCTTC
CASSPQGVYGYTF
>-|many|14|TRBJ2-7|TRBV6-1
TGTGCCAGCAGAAACGGACTGAGCTCCTACGAGCAGTACTTC
CASRNGLSSYEQYF
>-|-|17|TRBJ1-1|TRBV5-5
TGTGCCAGCAGCTCTGGACTCGGGCGGGGGCGGGACACTGAAGCTTTCTTT
CASSSGLGRGRDTEAFF
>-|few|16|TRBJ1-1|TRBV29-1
TGCAGCGTTGAACCGGTAGAAGGGTGGACCGCCATTGAAGCTTTCTTT
CSVEPVEGWTAIEAFF
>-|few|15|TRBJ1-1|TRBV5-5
TGTGCCAGCAGCCCCGAGGGGCGTTGGGGCACTGAAGCTTTCTTT
CASSPEGRWGTEAFF
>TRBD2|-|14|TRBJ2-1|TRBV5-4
TGTGCCAGCAGCTTGCCGGGACTACTCTCTGAGCAGTTCTTC
CASSLPGLLSEQFF
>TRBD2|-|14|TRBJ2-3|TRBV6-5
TGTGCCAGCAGTTGGGGACTATCGACAGATACGCAGTATTTT
CASSWGLSTDTQYF
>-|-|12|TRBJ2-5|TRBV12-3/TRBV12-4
TGTGCCAGCAGTTCCGAGGTGGGGACCCAGTACTTC
CASSSEVGTQYF
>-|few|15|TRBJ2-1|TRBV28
TGTGCCAGCAGTTTTCTAGGCCCACGGGGCAATGAGCAGTTCTTC
CASSFLGPRGNEQFF
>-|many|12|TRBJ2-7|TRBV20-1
TGCAGTGCTAGAGTGCAGGGCTACGAGCAGTACTTC
CSARVQGYEQYF
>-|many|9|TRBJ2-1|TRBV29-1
TGCAGCGTTGAAGTAGAGCAGTTCTTC
CSVEVEQFF
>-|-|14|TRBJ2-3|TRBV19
TGTGCCAGTAGTATTATAGGGAGCACAGATACGCAGTATTTT
CASSIIGSTDTQYF
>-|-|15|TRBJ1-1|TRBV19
TGTGCCAGTAGTATTCCCCGCCAGGGGAACACTGAAGCTTTCTTT
CASSIPRQGNTEAFF
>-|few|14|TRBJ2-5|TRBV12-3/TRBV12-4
TGTGCCAGCAGAGCCGGGGCAGTTCAAGAGACCCAGTACTTC
CASRAGAVQETQYF
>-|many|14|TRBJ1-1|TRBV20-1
TGCAGTGCTAGGCGGGGGGCGATGGACACTGAAGCTTTCTTT
CSARRGAMDTEAFF